What follows describes a single TCR beta chain. The clone's antigen remains unknown. Base qualities are missing; no much larger clone stands one base away. The CDR3 measures 16 amino acids from cysteine to phenylalanine. Just the 48-base CDR3 DNA is kept, in frame starting at base 1. CDR1 and CDR2 (LGHNT, FRNRAP) derive from the germline V gene. Cut back by 5 bases and 6 bases, the V and J ends lie 20 bases apart. The sample belongs to a study of CD8 T cells in ankylosing spondylitis (dated by TCRdb to 2015 to 2018). Background for the entire study: T cell receptor beta repertoires were profiled in healthy donors and ankylosing spondylitis patients so that disease-linked TCR variants could be found. Samples of peripheral blood were taken, and for ankylosing spondylitis patients, synovial fluid was collected as well. The full study cohort was made up of approximately 24 ankylosing spondylitis patients and 108 healthy donors. On the study overall, not on this receptor specifically: Some motif variants had previously been reported in the synovial fluid and blood of reactive arthritis patients, which suggests shared mechanisms of disease initiation. Blood from ankylosing spondylitis patients appeared to be characterized by a TCR beta motif composed of under ten highly homologous amino acid variants. In peripheral blood, the disease-linked clones were found at relatively low frequencies and had a CD8+ phenotype. The disease-linked clones were reported to be significantly enriched in matched synovial fluid samples from ankylosing spondylitis patients.

The instrument given in TCRdb is Illumina HiSeq 2500. Quantitative 5'-RACE with molecular barcodes was used to prepare TCR beta libraries. The authors' analysis ran thus. Disease-linked TCR variants were identified with a new computational method built on a probabilistic model of VDJ rearrangement. TCRdb cleaned the public reads at Q25 with fastp, built clones with MiXCR and kept in-frame beta chains. Every distinct CDR3 protein forms one entry, paired with its most common genes and DNA. The V and J calls follow TCRdb's processing rather than the paper's. For this sample the table gives 270,000 or so distinct CDR3 sequences, of which 15% to 20% were detected only once. Around 33% of the sample is taken by the ten largest.

This sequence was found in a male donor with ankylosing spondylitis or in good health (not recorded which). The chain is made from TRBV12-5 and TRBJ2-1; D gene: possibly TRBD2, on 6 matching bases. The sequenced material came from blood, either unsorted or a sorted T cell fraction (not recorded which). The CDR3 here reads CASGPPPGAGPNEQFF. The DNA sequence reads TGTGCTAGTGGTCCTCCCCCTGGGGCGGGACCCAATGAGCAGTTCTTC.